Below, 20 T cell receptor beta chains from the same sample are listed, as sequenced in a study of cytomegalovirus exposure and HLA in healthy donors. PCR was performed using 60 Vbeta and 13 Jbeta primers. Some clones are missing from TCRdb's copy, which holds only in-frame ones; the method was immunoSEQ multiplex PCR. This table has about 100,000 clones, roughly three quarters appearing once. The sequencing sample was made of PBMCs. Source of these receptors: a woman in her sixties in good health and CMV-seronegative.

This clone was detected only once. The V gene is TRBV6-5, the J gene TRBJ1-5, with D unclear. Trimming took 2 bases from V and 4 from J, leaving 6 bases between them. The CDR3 consists of 13 residues. Germline-derived CDR1 and CDR2 are MNHEY and SVGAGI. CDR3 region: CASSYGGNQPQHF. The CDR3 DNA sequence: TGTGCCAGCAGTTACGGAGGGAATCAGCCCCAGCATTTT.

V and J are TRBV30 and TRBJ2-1, with 7 bases lining up with TRBD1. V lost 0 bases, J lost 3 bases, and 2 bases stayed unmatched. Germline V gene sequence: CDR1 GTSNPN, CDR2 SVGIG (reference sequence). The CDR3 length is 14 residues. The CDR3 DNA reads TGTGCCTGGAGTGTAGGGGACAGCTACAATGAGCAGTTCTTC. This translates into CAWSVGDSYNEQFF.

This chain links TRBV4-1 with TRBJ2-1; no firm D call. This CDR3 has 15 residues. V was shortened by 0 bases and J by 8 bases, with 14 bases between the two germline ends. Germline lookup yields CDR1 MGHRA and CDR2 YSYEKL. CDR3: CASSQEPLVTHEQFF. The CDR3 DNA reads as TGCGCCAGCAGCCAAGAGCCATTAGTTACGCATGAGCAGTTCTTC.

This chain joins TRBV6-5 and TRBJ1-1; the D gene is possibly TRBD1 (6 bases). There are 15 residues in the CDR3. V gave up 2 bases and J gave up 1 base, with 11 bases separating them. Germline CDR1 MNHEY, CDR2 SVGAGI. CDR3 nucleotides: TGTGCCAGCAGTTACACCGGGACAACGAACACTGAAGCTTTCTTT. This sequence encodes CASSYTGTTNTEAFF.

V usage is TRBV25-1 and J usage is TRBJ2-1; TRBD2 agrees at 9 bases. The CDR3 runs 14 residues. Per the germline V gene, CDR1 is MGHDK and CDR2 is SYGVNS. J gave up 8 bases and V 10 bases, and 12 bases lay outside the gene matches. The CDR3 sequence: CANKGGGDKDEQFF. CDR3 sequence (DNA): TGTGCCAACAAAGGCGGGGGGGACAAGGATGAGCAGTTCTTC.

The CDR3 reads CASRSQPGQNKGGTEAFF. The CDR3 coding sequence is TGTGCCAGTAGGTCCCAACCGGGACAGAATAAAGGGGGAACTGAAGCTTTCTTT. V gene TRBV19 combines with J gene TRBJ1-1; TRBD1 aligns across 7 bases. V lost 6 bases, J lost 5 bases, and 21 bases stayed unmatched. Germline V lookup: CDR1 LNHDA, CDR2 SQIVND (reference sequence). The CDR3 runs 18 residues. The variable domain in full, with the rest retrieved from reference TRBV19 and TRBJ1-1, is DGGITQSPKYLFRKEGQNVTLSCEQNLNHDAMYWYRQDPGQGLRLIYYSQIVNDFQKGDIAEGYSVSREKKESFPLTVTSAQKNPTAFYLCASRSQPGQNKGGTEAFFGQGTRLTVV.

The chain links TRBV7-2 to TRBJ1-1; D ambiguous. CDR3 length equals 13 residues. Trimming left V 2 bases short and J 2 bases short, with 6 bases between. Looked up from germline, CDR1 is SGHTA and CDR2 is FQGNSA. The CDR3 spells CASSLIHNTEAFF. The CDR3 region has the DNA TGTGCCAGCAGCTTAATACATAACACTGAAGCTTTCTTT.

The genes are TRBV4-3 and TRBJ2-1; D uncertain. This CDR3 has 12 amino acids. Germline CDR1 and CDR2: LGHNA and YSLEER. V was cut by 0 bases and J by 8 bases, with 5 bases left in between. DNA for the CDR3: TGCGCCAGCAGCCAAGATTCCTATGAGCAGTTCTTC. This encodes CASSQDSYEQFF.

The chain links TRBV5-6 to TRBJ1-2; 7 bases line up with TRBD1. The germline V gene has CDR1 SGHDT and CDR2 YYEEEE. The length of the CDR3 is 13 residues. V trimming: 4 bases; J trimming: 5 bases; junction bases outside the gene matches: 5. CDR3 DNA sequence: TGTGCCAGCAGCCCGGGACAGCCTTATGGCTACACCTTC. Encoded protein: CASSPGQPYGYTF.

A few counts support this clone. This chain uses TRBV11-2 with TRBJ2-3; 7 bases line up with TRBD1. The CDR3 is 15 residues long. Trimming took 4 bases from V and 6 from J; bases not matched to a gene: 10. CDR1 is SGHAT, CDR2 FQNNGV, per germline. The CDR3 reads CASSSLVTGSDTQYF. The DNA for the CDR3 is TGTGCCAGCAGCTCACTCGTGACAGGGTCGGATACGCAGTATTTT. Using reference TRBV11-2 and TRBJ2-3 for the parts outside the CDR3, the full variable domain is EAGVAQSPRYKIIEKRQSVAFWCNPISGHATLYWYQQILGQGPKLLIQFQNNGVVDDSQLPKDRFSAERLKGVDSTLKIQPAKLEDSAVYLCASSSLVTGSDTQYFGPGTRLTVL.

The chain recombines TRBV5-1 with TRBJ2-7, with TRBD2 identical over 7 bases. There are 15 residues in the CDR3. The germline V gene encodes CDR1 SGHRS and CDR2 YFSETQ. J was trimmed by 6 bases and V by 4 bases; bases with no gene match: 13. The CDR3 spells CASSPRGGLNGEQYF. As DNA, the CDR3 is TGCGCCAGCAGCCCCCGGGGAGGGTTGAATGGCGAGCAGTACTTC.

This chain uses TRBV30 with TRBJ2-2, with 7 bases lining up with TRBD1. There are 13 residues in the CDR3. Per the germline V gene, CDR1 is GTSNPN and CDR2 is SVGIG (reference sequence). V shed 1 base and J 5 bases; nucleotides not matched to a gene: 1. CDR3 coding DNA: TGTGCCTGGAGTGACAGGGGAACCGGGGAGCTGTTTTTT. Residues: CAWSDRGTGELFF.

The V gene is TRBV28, the J gene TRBJ2-5; 7 positions agree with TRBD2. Germline V lookup: CDR1 MDHEN, CDR2 SYDVKM. The CDR3 covers 16 residues. V gave up 1 base and J gave up 5 bases; unmatched junction bases: 10. The CDR3 nucleotides read TGTGCCAGCAGTTTATCCCGGTGGGGGAGGGAGGAGACCCAGTACTTC. Protein: CASSLSRWGREETQYF.

The CDR3 reads CASSPSGGTNEKLFF. The DNA of the CDR3 is TGTGCCAGCAGCCCCTCGGGGGGAACTAATGAAAAACTGTTTTTT. This chain joins TRBV9 and TRBJ1-4, with D possibly being TRBD1 (5 bases). Trimming pared 4 bases from V and 1 base from J, leaving 11 bases between. Germline CDR1 reads SGDLS; CDR2 reads YYNGEE. There are 15 residues in the CDR3.

The chain joins TRBV5-1 to TRBJ2-2; D might be TRBD1 (5 bases). The CDR3 spans 16 residues. V shed 4 bases and J shed 0 bases, with 13 bases lying between them. The V gene's germline CDR1 is SGHRS and CDR2 YFSETQ. CDR3 bases: TGCGCCAGCAGCCCACGCCCGGACACGAACACCGGGGAGCTGTTTTTT. It yields the protein CASSPRPDTNTGELFF.

The rearrangement uses TRBV7-2 and TRBJ1-6; D call uncertain. Germline CDR1 SGHTA, CDR2 FQGNSA. V was cut by 5 bases and J by 3 bases, with 11 bases left in between. The CDR3 contains 15 residues. For the CDR3, the DNA is TGTGCCAGCAGCCCGGGAGTCCTCTATAATTCACCCCTCCACTTT. Its translation: CASSPGVLYNSPLHF.

The rearrangement joins TRBV4-1 to TRBJ2-5; 8 nucleotides agree with TRBD1. Looked up from germline, CDR1 is MGHRA and CDR2 is YSYEKL. Losses at the gene ends were 3 bases for V and 4 bases for J; bases not matched to a gene: 7. CDR3 size: 15 residues. The CDR3 protein is CASSQRGQGPETQYF. The CDR3 DNA is TGCGCCAGCAGCCAGCGAGGACAGGGCCCAGAGACCCAGTACTTC.

This chain uses TRBV30 with TRBJ2-7; 7 bases are a match to TRBD2. Germline CDR1 reads GTSNPN; CDR2 reads SVGIG (reference sequence). The CDR3 extends over 14 amino acids. Unmatched junction bases numbered 9, after V lost 3 bases and J lost 4 bases. Here the CDR3 reads CAWRAGVDGYEQYF. The CDR3 DNA reads as TGTGCCTGGAGGGCGGGAGTAGACGGTTACGAGCAGTACTTC.

This sequence joins TRBV27 and TRBJ2-2, with D possibly matching TRBD2 (5 bases). The germline V gene encodes CDR1 MNHEY and CDR2 SMNVEV (reference sequence). This CDR3 spans 11 amino acids. Between the trimmed V and J ends, which lost 9 bases and 7 bases, there was a span of 9 bases. In nucleotides, the CDR3 is TGTGCCAGTAAACGGGGCGGGGAGCTGTTTTTT. It translates to CASKRGGELFF.

The chain carries TRBV2 and TRBJ1-4; 7 bases align to TRBD1. From germline, CDR1 is SNHLY and CDR2 FYNNEI. Losses at the gene ends were 8 bases for V and 5 bases for J; bases not matched to a gene: 5. This CDR3 spans 13 amino acids. The CDR3 reads CASLEGQNEKLFF. CDR3 DNA sequence: TGTGCCAGCCTGGAGGGACAGAATGAAAAACTGTTTTTT.